These T cell receptor beta chains were read from a single sample in a study of shared clonotypes between healthy human individuals. Produced via immunoSEQ multiplex PCR; TCRdb's table is partial and in-frame only. The sample lists approximately 2.4 million clones, around 95% seen once, with around 0.13% in the top ten. The sample taken for sequencing was naive CD4+ T cells sorted from blood. The receptor source for this set is a man between 18 and 29 years old in good health. CDR3s include the opening cysteine and the closing phenylalanine or tryptophan. Each record gives: V gene, clone size, D gene, J gene, CDR3 protein, CDR3 DNA. The D gene is left open where the match is weak. The size field is filled for only some rows; it gives once, few, many or a size class.

TRBV7-3	.	.	TRBJ2-7	CASSLQEAYEQYF	TGTGCCAGCAGCCTCCAGGAGGCATACGAGCAGTACTTC
TRBV7-2	.	TRBD2	TRBJ2-3	CASSSSLASDTQYF	TGTGCCAGCAGCTCATCACTAGCGTCAGATACGCAGTATTTT
TRBV13	.	TRBD2	TRBJ2-7	CASSHGTSGIFYEQYF	TGTGCCAGCAGCCATGGGACTAGCGGCATCTTCTACGAGCAGTACTTC
TRBV11-2	once	.	TRBJ1-2	CASSLRAQGHGYTF	TGTGCCAGCAGCCTCCGGGCCCAAGGGCATGGCTACACCTTC
TRBV7-9	.	.	TRBJ1-2	CATGTVNDNYGYTF	TGTGCGACAGGCACCGTAAATGATAACTATGGCTACACCTTC
TRBV11-2	.	.	TRBJ2-7	CASSLDLLYGHEQYF	TGTGCCAGCAGCTTGGACCTCTTATATGGGCACGAGCAGTACTTC
TRBV28	once	.	TRBJ1-1	CASSTLWGTNTEAFF	TGTGCCAGCAGTACCCTTTGGGGGACGAACACTGAAGCTTTCTTT
TRBV15	.	.	TRBJ1-4	CATSRDTGGRHEKLFF	TGTGCCACCAGCAGAGATACTGGAGGGAGGCATGAAAAACTGTTTTTT
TRBV10-1	.	.	TRBJ2-1	CASSDTGRGMRDEQFF	TGCGCCAGCAGTGATACCGGTAGGGGGATGAGGGATGAGCAGTTCTTC
TRBV6-5	.	.	TRBJ1-2	CASSQRTPGGYGYTF	TGTGCCAGCAGCCAAAGGACCCCCGGGGGCTATGGCTACACCTTC
TRBV6-5	.	TRBD1	TRBJ2-7	CASSTRQGAYEQYF	TGTGCCAGCAGCACCCGACAGGGGGCCTACGAGCAGTACTTC
TRBV4-1	once	.	TRBJ1-5	CASSGRDIGLNQPQHF	TGCGCCAGCAGCGGTCGGGACATAGGATTGAATCAGCCCCAGCATTTT
TRBV2	.	.	TRBJ1-5	CASRGVRGYQPQHF	TGTGCCAGCAGGGGGGTGAGGGGCTATCAGCCCCAGCATTTT
TRBV10-1	.	.	TRBJ2-3	CASSDRFHDTQYF	TGCGCCAGCAGTGACAGGTTTCATGATACGCAGTATTTT
TRBV18	once	TRBD2	TRBJ2-1	CASSPPGGNSYNEQFF	TGTGCCAGCTCACCACCGGGGGGGAATTCCTACAATGAGCAGTTCTTC
TRBV19	.	.	TRBJ2-3	CASSVGFERVTDTQYF	TGTGCCAGTAGTGTTGGGTTTGAGCGGGTCACAGATACGCAGTATTTT
TRBV6-4	.	TRBD2	TRBJ2-3	CASSETSGSPTDTQYF	TGTGCCAGCAGTGAGACTAGCGGGAGTCCAACAGATACGCAGTATTTT
TRBV19	.	.	TRBJ2-7	CASSISGRSYEQYF	TGTGCCAGTAGTATAAGCGGCCGGTCCTACGAGCAGTACTTC
TRBV28	.	.	TRBJ1-4	CASSSPGRTGEKLFF	TGTGCCAGCAGTTCCCCCGGGCGCACGGGAGAAAAACTGTTTTTT
TRBV19	.	TRBD1	TRBJ1-4	CASGRGQGNIRKLFF	TGTGCCAGTGGTAGGGGGCAGGGGAACATCAGAAAACTGTTTTTT